This T cell receptor (beta chain) was identified during a study of blood T cell repertoires in COVID-19. About the research overall: Acute and convalescent COVID-19 specimens originated in the United States, Italy and Spain. The cDNA or gDNA used as material had been derived from T cells, B-cell-depleted T cells, or PBMCs.

V shed 4 bases and J shed 6 bases, with 19 bases lying between them. Germline V gene sequence: CDR1 SGHRS, CDR2 YFSETQ. This CDR3 region has 15 residues. A Seattle source enrolled patients during active infection and followed them longitudinally. In the original workflow: Amplification from reference gene primers served as the basis for estimated nucleated cell counts. Data came from immunoSEQ multiplex PCR; TCRdb stores just in-frame clones and leaves some out. V, J and clone size derive from that table, while D and trimming were established from the DNA sequence. The table records roughly 60,000 clones, about 83% of them present only once.

The sequencing sample was made of peripheral blood. The sequence was collected from a man between 45 and 60 years old with COVID-19, enrolled during active disease. V gene TRBV5-1 combines with J gene TRBJ1-1, with D possibly being TRBD1 (6 bases). The CDR3 sequence is CASSTRGGGGAEAFF. The CDR3 DNA sequence: TGCGCCAGCAGCACCCGAGGGGGTGGTGGGGCTGAAGCTTTCTTT.